This T cell receptor beta chain originates from a study of blood T cell repertoires in COVID-19. The overall study: Sites across the United States, Italy and Spain contributed samples from acute and convalescent COVID-19.

This clone occurred once. The assay was immunoSEQ multiplex PCR, and TCRdb's table has in-frame clones only and misses some. Of 110,000 or so clones listed, about 80% were seen once; the top ten hold 6.2%. Input material: peripheral blood. The receptor was derived from a man between 65 and 79 years old with acute or convalescent COVID-19.

The DNA for the CDR3 is TGTGCCAGCAGTCGGACGAGCCTACAGGGCGGCAATCAGCCCCAGCATTTT. Its translation is CASSRTSLQGGNQPQHF. J is TRBJ1-5 and V is TRBV6-6; a weak D match, TRBD1 (6 bases). Germline loops: CDR1 MNHNY, CDR2 SVGAGI (reference sequence). V lost 5 bases and J lost 2, with 19 bases in between. The CDR3 is made up of 17 amino acids.